Listed here is a single T cell receptor beta chain. The data belong to a study of control samples from healthy donors and cancer patients. TCRdb keeps only in-frame clones here, not all; method: immunoSEQ multiplex PCR. In the table there are 85,000 to 90,000 clones, around 85% of which are singletons. V dropped 2 bases and J dropped 4; count of bases not matched to a gene: 10. Germline values: CDR1 MNHEY, CDR2 SVGEGT. The CDR3 extends over 16 amino acids. The sequenced material came from blood. This receptor was obtained from a woman aged 40-49 years in good health. The rearrangement joins TRBV6-2 or TRBV6-3 to TRBJ1-2; 7 bases are shared with TRBD1. CDR3 bases: TGTGCCAGCAGTTACACACAAACGGGACAGATCTATGGCTACACCTTC. Translating it yields CASSYTQTGQIYGYTF.